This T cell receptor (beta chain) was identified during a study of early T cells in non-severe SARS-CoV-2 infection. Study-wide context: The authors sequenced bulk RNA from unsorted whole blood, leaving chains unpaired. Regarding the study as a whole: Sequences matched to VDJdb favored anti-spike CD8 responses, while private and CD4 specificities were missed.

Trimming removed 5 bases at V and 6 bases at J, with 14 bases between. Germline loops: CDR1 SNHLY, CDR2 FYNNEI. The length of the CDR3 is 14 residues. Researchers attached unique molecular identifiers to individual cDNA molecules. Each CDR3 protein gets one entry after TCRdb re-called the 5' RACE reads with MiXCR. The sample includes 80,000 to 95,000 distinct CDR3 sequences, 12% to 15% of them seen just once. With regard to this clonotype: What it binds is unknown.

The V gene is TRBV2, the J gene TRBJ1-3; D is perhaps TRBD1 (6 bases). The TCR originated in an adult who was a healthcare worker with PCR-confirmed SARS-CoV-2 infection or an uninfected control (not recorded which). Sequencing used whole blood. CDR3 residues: CASSPRDTENTIYF. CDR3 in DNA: TGTGCCAGCAGTCCCCGGGACACTGAAAACACCATATATTTT.